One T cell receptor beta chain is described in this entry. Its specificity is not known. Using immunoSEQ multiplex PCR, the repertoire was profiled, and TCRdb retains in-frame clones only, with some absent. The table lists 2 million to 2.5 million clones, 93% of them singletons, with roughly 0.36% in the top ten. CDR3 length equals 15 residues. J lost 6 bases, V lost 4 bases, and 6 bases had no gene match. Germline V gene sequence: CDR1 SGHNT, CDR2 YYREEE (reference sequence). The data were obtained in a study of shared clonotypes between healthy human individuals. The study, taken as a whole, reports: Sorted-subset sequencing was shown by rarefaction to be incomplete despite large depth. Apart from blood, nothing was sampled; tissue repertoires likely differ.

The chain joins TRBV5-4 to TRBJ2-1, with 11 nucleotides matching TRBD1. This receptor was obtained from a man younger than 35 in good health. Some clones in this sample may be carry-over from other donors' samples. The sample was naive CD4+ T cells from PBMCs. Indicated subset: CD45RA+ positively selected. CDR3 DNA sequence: TGTGCCAGCAGCAAAGGGACAGGGGGTAGCAATGAGCAGTTCTTC. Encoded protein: CASSKGTGGSNEQFF. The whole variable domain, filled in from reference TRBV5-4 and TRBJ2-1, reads ETGVTQSPTHLIKTRGQQVTLRCSSQSGHNTVSWYQQALGQGPQFIFQYYREEENGRGNFPPRFSGLQFPNYSSELNVNALELDDSALYLCASSKGTGGSNEQFFGPGTRLTVL.